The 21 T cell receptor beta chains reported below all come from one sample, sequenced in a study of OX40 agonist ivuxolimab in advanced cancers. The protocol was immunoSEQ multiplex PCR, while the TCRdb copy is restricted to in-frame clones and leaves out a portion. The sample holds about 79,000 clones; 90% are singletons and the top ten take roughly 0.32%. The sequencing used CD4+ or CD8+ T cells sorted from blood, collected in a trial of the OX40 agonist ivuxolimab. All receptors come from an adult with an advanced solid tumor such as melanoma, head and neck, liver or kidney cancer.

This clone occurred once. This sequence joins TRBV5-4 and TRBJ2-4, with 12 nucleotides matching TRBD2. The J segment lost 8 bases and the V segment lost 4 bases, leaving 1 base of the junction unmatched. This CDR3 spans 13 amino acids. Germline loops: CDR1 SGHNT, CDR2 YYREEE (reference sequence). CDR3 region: CASSASGRDIQYF. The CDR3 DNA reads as TGTGCCAGCAGCGCTAGCGGGAGGGACATTCAGTACTTC.

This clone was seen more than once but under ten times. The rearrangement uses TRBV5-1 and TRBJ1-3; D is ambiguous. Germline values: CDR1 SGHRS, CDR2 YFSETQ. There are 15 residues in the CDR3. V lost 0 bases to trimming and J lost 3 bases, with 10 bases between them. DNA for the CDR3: TGCGCCAGCAGCTTGGTTTCGGGGTTTGGAAACACCATATATTTT. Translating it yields CASSLVSGFGNTIYF.

The CDR3 spells CASSPRGDTDTQYF. CDR3 coding DNA: TGTGCCAGCAGCCCCCGGGGGGACACAGATACGCAGTATTTT. The gene calls are TRBV9 and TRBJ2-3, with TRBD2 matching 7 bases. The CDR3 has 14 amino acids. V shed 4 bases, J shed 2 bases, and the junction held 4 bases outside the gene matches. CDR1 and CDR2 from the germline V gene are SGDLS and YYNGEE.

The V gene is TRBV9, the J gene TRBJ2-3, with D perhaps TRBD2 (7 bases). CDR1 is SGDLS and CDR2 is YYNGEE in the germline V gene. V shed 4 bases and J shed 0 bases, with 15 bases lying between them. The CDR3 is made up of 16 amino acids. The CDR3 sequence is CASSPWEGGSTDTQYF. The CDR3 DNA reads TGTGCCAGCAGCCCCTGGGAGGGGGGAAGCACAGATACGCAGTATTTT.

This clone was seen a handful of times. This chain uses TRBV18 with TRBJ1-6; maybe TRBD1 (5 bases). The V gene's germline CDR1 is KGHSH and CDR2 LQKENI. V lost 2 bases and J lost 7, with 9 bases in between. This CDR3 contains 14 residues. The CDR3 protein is CASSPDSENSPLHF. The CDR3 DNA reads TGTGCCAGCTCACCAGACAGCGAGAATTCACCCCTCCACTTT.

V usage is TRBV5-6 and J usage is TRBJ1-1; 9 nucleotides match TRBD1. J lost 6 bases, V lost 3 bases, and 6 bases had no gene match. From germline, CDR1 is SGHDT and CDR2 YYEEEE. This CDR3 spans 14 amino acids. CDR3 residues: CASSYDRGLSEAFF. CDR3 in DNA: TGTGCCAGCAGCTATGACAGGGGGTTATCTGAAGCTTTCTTT.

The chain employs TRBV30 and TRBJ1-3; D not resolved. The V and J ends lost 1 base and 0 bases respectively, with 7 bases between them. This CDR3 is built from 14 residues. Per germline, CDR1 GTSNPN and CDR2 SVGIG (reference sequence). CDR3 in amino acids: CAWSGRYSGNTIYF. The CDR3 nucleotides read TGTGCCTGGAGTGGCCGCTACTCTGGAAACACCATATATTTT.

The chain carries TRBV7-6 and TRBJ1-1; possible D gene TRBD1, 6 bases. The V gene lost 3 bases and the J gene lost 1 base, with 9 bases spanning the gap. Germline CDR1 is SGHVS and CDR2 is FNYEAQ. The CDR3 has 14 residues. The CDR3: CASSFEQGNTEAFF. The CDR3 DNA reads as TGTGCCAGCAGCTTCGAACAGGGGAACACTGAAGCTTTCTTT.

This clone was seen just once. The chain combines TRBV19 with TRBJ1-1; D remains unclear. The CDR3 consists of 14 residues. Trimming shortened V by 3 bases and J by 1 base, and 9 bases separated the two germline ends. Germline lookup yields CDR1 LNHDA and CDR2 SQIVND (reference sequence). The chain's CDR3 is CASSIPGPNTEAFF. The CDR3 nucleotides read TGTGCCAGTAGTATCCCAGGCCCGAACACTGAAGCTTTCTTT.

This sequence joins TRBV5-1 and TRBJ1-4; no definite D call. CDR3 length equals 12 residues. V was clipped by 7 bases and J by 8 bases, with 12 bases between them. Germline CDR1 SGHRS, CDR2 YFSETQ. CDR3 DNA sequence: TGCGCCAGCGCGGGAGGTGAGGAAAAACTGTTTTTT. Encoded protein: CASAGGEEKLFF.

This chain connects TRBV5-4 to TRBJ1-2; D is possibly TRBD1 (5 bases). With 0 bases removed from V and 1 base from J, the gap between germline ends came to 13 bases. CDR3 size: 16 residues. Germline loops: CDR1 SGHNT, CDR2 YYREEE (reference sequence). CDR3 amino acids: CASSLAGRGINYGYTF. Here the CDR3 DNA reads TGTGCCAGCAGCTTGGCTGGACGGGGGATTAACTATGGCTACACCTTC.

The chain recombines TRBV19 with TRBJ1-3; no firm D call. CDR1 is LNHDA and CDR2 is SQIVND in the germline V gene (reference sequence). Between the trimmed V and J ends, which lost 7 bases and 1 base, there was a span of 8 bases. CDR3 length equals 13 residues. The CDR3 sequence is CASIERSGNTIYF. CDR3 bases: TGTGCCAGTATCGAAAGATCTGGAAACACCATATATTTT.

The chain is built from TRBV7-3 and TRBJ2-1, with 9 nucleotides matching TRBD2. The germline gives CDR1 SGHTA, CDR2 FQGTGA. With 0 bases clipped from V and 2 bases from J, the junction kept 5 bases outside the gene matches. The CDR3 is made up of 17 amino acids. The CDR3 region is CASSLTSGGHPYNEQFF. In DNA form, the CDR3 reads TGTGCCAGCAGCTTAACTAGCGGGGGACACCCCTACAATGAGCAGTTCTTC.

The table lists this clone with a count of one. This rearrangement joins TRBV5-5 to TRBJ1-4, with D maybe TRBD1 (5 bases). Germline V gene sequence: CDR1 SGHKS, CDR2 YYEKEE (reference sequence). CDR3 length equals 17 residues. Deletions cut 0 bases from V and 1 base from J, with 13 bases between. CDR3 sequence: CASSLVVRDLTNEKLFF. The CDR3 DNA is TGTGCCAGCAGCTTGGTGGTCAGGGACCTAACTAATGAAAAACTGTTTTTT.

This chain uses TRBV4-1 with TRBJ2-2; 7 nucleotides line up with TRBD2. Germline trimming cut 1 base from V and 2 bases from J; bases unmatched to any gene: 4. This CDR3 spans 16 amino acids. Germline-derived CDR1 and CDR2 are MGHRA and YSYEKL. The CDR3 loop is CASSQGRGENTGELFF. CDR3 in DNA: TGCGCCAGCAGCCAAGGCCGGGGGGAAAACACCGGGGAGCTGTTTTTT.

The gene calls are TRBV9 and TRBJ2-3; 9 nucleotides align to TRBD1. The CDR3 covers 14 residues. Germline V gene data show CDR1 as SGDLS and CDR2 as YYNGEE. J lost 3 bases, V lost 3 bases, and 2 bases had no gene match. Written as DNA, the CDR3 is TGTGCCAGCAGCGGCGGGACAGGGACAGATACGCAGTATTTT. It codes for CASSGGTGTDTQYF.

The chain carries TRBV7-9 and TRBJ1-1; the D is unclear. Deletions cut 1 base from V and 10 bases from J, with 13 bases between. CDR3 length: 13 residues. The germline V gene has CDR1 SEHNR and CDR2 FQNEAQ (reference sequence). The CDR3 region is CASSLEKALGAFF. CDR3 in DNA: TGTGCCAGCAGCTTAGAGAAGGCCCTGGGAGCTTTCTTT. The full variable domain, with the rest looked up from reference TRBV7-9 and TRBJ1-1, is DTGVSQNPRHKITKRGQNVTFRCDPISEHNRLYWYRQTLGQGPEFLTYFQNEAQLEKSRLLSDRFSAERPKGSFSTLEIQRTEQGDSAMYLCASSLEKALGAFFGQGTRLTVV.

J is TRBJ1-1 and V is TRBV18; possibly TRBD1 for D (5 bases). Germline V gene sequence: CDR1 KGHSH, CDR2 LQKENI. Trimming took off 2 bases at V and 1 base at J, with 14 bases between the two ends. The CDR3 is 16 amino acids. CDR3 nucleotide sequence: TGTGCCAGCTCACCAGTCGCTGAGACAGCGAACACTGAAGCTTTCTTT. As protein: CASSPVAETANTEAFF.

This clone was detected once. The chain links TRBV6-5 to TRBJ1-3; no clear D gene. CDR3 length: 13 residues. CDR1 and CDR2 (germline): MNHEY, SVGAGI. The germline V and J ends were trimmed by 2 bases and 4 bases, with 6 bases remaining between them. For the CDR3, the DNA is TGTGCCAGCAGTTACGGGTCGGGAAACACCATATATTTT. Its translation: CASSYGSGNTIYF.

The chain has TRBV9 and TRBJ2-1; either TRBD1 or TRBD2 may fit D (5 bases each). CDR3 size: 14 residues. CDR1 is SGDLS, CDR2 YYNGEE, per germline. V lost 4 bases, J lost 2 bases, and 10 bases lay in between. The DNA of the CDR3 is TGTGCCAGCAGCCTCGTGGGGGCCTACAATGAGCAGTTCTTC. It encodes CASSLVGAYNEQFF. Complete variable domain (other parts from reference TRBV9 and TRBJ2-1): DSGVTQTPKHLITATGQRVTLRCSPRSGDLSVYWYQQSLDQGLQFLIQYYNGEERAKGNILERFSAQQFPDLHSELNLSSLELGDSALYFCASSLVGAYNEQFFGPGTRLTVL.

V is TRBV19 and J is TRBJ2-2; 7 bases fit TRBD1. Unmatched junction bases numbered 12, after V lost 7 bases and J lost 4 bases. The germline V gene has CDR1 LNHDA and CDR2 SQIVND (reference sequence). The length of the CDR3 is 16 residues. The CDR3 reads CASNLRRDSSTGELFF. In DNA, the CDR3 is TGTGCCAGTAACCTCCGACGGGACAGTAGCACCGGGGAGCTGTTTTTT.